One and the same sample provided the 14 T cell receptor beta chains below, sequenced in a study of T cell clonality in common variable immunodeficiency. The protocol was immunoSEQ multiplex PCR, while the TCRdb copy is restricted to in-frame clones and leaves out a portion. The sample shows 30,000 or so clones, none of them appearing just once. Sequenced: peripheral blood mononuclear cells. These receptors were collected from a person aged 18 to 70 in good health.

This clone was found many times. The read comes to an end 3 residues before the CDR3 does, leaving the germline J gene to fill in the end. V is TRBV5-1 and J is TRBJ1-1, with a possible D match to TRBD1 (5 bases). The CDR3 spans 13 residues. V dropped 4 bases and J dropped 1 base, with 8 bases sitting between them. Germline V CDR1 and CDR2: SGHRS, YFSETQ. CDR3 amino acids: CASSADRNTEAFF. CDR3 DNA, as far as it was read: TGCGCCAGCAGCGCCGACAGGAACACTGAA.

As to this clone: The read ends 3 residues shy of where the CDR3 ends; the end is completed using the germline J gene. V gene TRBV19 combines with J gene TRBJ1-2, with TRBD1 as a possible D gene (5 bases). The CDR3 loop spans 15 amino acids. Germline CDR1 LNHDA, CDR2 SQIVND (reference sequence). The CDR3 bases that were read are TGTGCCAGTAGTAGGGTGGGAGGGGCGTACAATGAC. Its translation is CASSRVGGAYND. The complete CDR3 reads CASSRVGGAYNDYTF.

This clone appeared many times. Germline and junction disagree at one end, which may indicate a read error. The read comes to an end 3 residues before the CDR3 does, leaving the germline J gene to fill in the end. The V call is TRBV7-7, the J call TRBJ1-6; TRBD1 agrees at 9 bases. This CDR3 has 13 amino acids. Germline CDR1 and CDR2: SSHAT and FNYEAQ (reference sequence). The CDR3 reads CASSLDRGTPLHF. The CDR3 bases that were read are TGTGCTAGCAGCTTAGACAGGGGGACACCC.

This clone has more than one count but fewer than ten. Read coverage stops 3 residues before the CDR3 terminus; the germline J gene supplies the remainder. The chain joins TRBV7-2 to TRBJ1-1; TRBD1 might be the D (5 bases). The CDR3 extends over 15 amino acids. CDR1 and CDR2 from the germline V gene are SGHTA and FQGNSA. CDR3 sequence reads: CASSLNTGGGEKAFF. Incomplete CDR3 DNA: TGTGCCAGCAGCTTGAATACGGGGGGAGGGGAAAAA.

This clone was found many times. The read terminates 3 residues ahead of where the CDR3 ends, so the germline J gene completes it. The chain combines TRBV7-2 with TRBJ2-5; D is ambiguous. Trimming took 8 bases from V and 6 from J, leaving 13 bases between them. The CDR3 extends over 12 amino acids. Per the germline V gene, CDR1 is SGHTA and CDR2 is FQGNSA. The CDR3 protein is CASSGTTQTQYF. Incomplete CDR3 DNA: TGTGCCAGCTCGGGTACGACGCAGACC.

This clone was picked up many times. The observed sequence ends 3 residues before the CDR3 terminus, with the missing tail filled in from the germline J gene. This chain joins TRBV5-1 and TRBJ1-1; TRBD1 might be the D (5 bases). Germline assignment: CDR1 SGHRS and CDR2 YFSETQ. The CDR3 sequence is 14 residues long. The V gene lost 4 bases and the J gene lost 6 bases, with 16 bases spanning the gap. The CDR3 loop reads CASSLSTTASEAFF. The covered CDR3 bases are TGCGCCAGCAGCCTCTCTACGACAGCCTCTGAA.

This clone occurred many times. The read ends 3 residues shy of where the CDR3 ends; the end is completed using the germline J gene. V gene TRBV20-1 combines with J gene TRBJ2-7; D is unclear. The CDR3 spans 12 residues. V lost 1 base to trimming and J lost 2 bases, with 6 bases between them. In germline, CDR1 is DFQATT, CDR2 SNEGSKA (reference sequence). The CDR3 DNA, read in part, is TGCAGTGCTAGAGCCGGTCCCTACGAG. This translates into CSARAGPYE. The entire CDR3 sequence reads CSARAGPYEQYF.

This clone was counted many times. The sequence runs out 3 residues before the end of the CDR3; the remainder is reconstructed from the germline J gene. The V gene is TRBV19, the J gene TRBJ2-7; TRBD1 might be the D (6 bases). The CDR3 spans 15 residues. The germline V gene has CDR1 LNHDA and CDR2 SQIVND (reference sequence). The germline V and J ends were trimmed by 5 bases and 1 base, with 15 bases remaining between them. CDR3 loop: CASSANRAPSYEQYF. Partial CDR3 DNA: TGTGCCAGTAGTGCCAACAGGGCCCCGTCCTACGAG.

This clone was seen repeatedly, ten times or more. The read terminates 3 residues before the CDR3 end, so the remaining end is supplied by the germline J gene. This chain uses TRBV5-1 with TRBJ2-3; tentative D call: TRBD2 (6 bases). This CDR3 has 15 residues. V gave up 4 bases and J gave up 2 bases, with 14 bases separating them. CDR1 and CDR2 (germline): SGHRS, YFSETQ. The CDR3 loop is CASSPGLTYTDTQYF. The part of the CDR3 DNA that was read is TGCGCCAGCAGCCCCGGACTAACATACACAGATACG.

This clone was found many times. Sequencing ends 3 residues short of the CDR3 end; the germline J gene provides the rest. The chain uses TRBV5-1 and TRBJ1-4; tentatively, D is TRBD1 (5 bases). The V gene's germline CDR1 is SGHRS and CDR2 YFSETQ. The CDR3 has 16 residues. CDR3 sequence: CASSLEGPGRRSPLFF. CDR3 DNA (partial): TGCGCCAGCAGCTTGGAGGGCCCAGGGAGGAGGTCACCA.

This clone was seen ten or more times. The read comes to an end 3 residues before the CDR3 does, leaving the germline J gene to fill in the end. V and J are TRBV19 and TRBJ2-5; D remains ambiguous. V was pared by 1 base and J by 2 bases, with 14 bases between. CDR1 and CDR2 (germline): LNHDA, SQIVND (reference sequence). The CDR3 is 16 amino acids. CDR3 sequence reads: CASSIANPLDQETQYF. CDR3 DNA (partial): TGTGCCAGTAGTATAGCTAACCCTCTCGATCAAGAGACC.

This clone has at least ten counts. The read gets to within 3 residues of the CDR3 end, and the germline J gene fills in the rest. The rearrangement uses TRBV7-9 and TRBJ2-7, with a weak D call TRBD1 (5 bases). This CDR3 has 13 amino acids. Deletions cut 1 base from V and 2 bases from J, with 6 bases between. Germline lookup yields CDR1 SEHNR and CDR2 FQNEAQ (reference sequence). The CDR3 here is CASSLGGPYEQYF. Incomplete CDR3 DNA: TGTGCCAGCAGCTTAGGGGGCCCCTACGAG.

This clone was seen many times. A junction boundary mismatches the germline segment, possibly from a read error. The read gets to within 3 residues of the CDR3 end, and the germline J gene fills in the rest. The V and J genes are TRBV7-7 and TRBJ2-7, with D possibly matching TRBD2 (6 bases). The CDR3 is 14 amino acids. In germline, CDR1 is SSHAT, CDR2 FNYEAQ (reference sequence). The DNA read from the CDR3 is TGTGCTAGCAGCCAAGGGACTGGCTCCTACGAG. It translates to CASSQGTGSYE. The full-length CDR3 reads as CASSQGTGSYEQYF. Combining the CDR3 with reference TRBV7-7 and TRBJ2-7 gives the whole variable domain GAGVSQSPRYKVTKRGQDVTLRCDPISSHATLYWYQQALGQGPEFLTYFNYEAQPDKSGLPSDRFSAERPEGSISTLTIQRTEQRDSAMYRCASSQGTGSYEQYFGPGTRLTVT.

This clone was seen at least ten times. The read is 3 residues too short to cover the CDR3 end, so that end is filled in from the germline J gene. The chain uses TRBV7-9 and TRBJ2-5; the D is unclear. CDR1 SEHNR and CDR2 FQNEAQ come from the germline V gene (reference sequence). V lost 1 base and J 5 bases, leaving 11 bases between the germline ends. There are 14 residues in the CDR3. The CDR3 is CASSLDLWAETQYF. The sequenced part of the CDR3 DNA is TGTGCCAGCAGCTTAGATTTGTGGGCGGAGACC.